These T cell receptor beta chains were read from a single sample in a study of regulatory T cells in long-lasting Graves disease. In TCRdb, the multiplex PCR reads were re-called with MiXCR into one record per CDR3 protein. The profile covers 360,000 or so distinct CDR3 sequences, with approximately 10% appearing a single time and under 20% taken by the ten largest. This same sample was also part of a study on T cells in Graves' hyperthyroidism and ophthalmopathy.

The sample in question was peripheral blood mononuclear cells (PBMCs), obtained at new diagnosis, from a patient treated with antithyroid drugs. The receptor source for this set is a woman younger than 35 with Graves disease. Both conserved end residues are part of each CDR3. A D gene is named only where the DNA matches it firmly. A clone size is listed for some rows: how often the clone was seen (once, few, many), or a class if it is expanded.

TGTGCCACCTGGGACAGGTCCTACAATGAGCAGTTCTTC CATWDRSYNEQFF TRBJ2-1 TRBV27 few TRBD1
TGTGCCAGCAGCTCACCTTGGGGCGTTGGGGCCAACGTCCTGACTTTC CASSSPWGVGANVLTF TRBJ2-6 TRBV7-9 many NA
TGTGCCAGCAGTCCCCGTCTTGAAGCTTTCTTT CASSPRLEAFF TRBJ1-1 TRBV28 many NA
TGTGCCAGCAGTTTTAAGGTTAATCTCGAGACCCAGTACTTC CASSFKVNLETQYF TRBJ2-5 TRBV27 NA NA
TGTGCCAGCAGGGATACGGGGAACGAGCAGTACTTC CASRDTGNEQYF TRBJ2-7 TRBV28 NA NA
TGTGCCAGCAGTTCACTTAGCGGGAGCGTGGGCGAGCAGTACTTC CASSSLSGSVGEQYF TRBJ2-7 TRBV27 many TRBD2
TGTGCCAGTAGTCCCTCGCGGGGACAGGGGGCGAAAGGGGTGTTCAATCAGCCCCAGCATTTT CASSPSRGQGAKGVFNQPQHF TRBJ1-5 TRBV19 few TRBD1
TGTGCCAGCAGTGCAATACAATCCTACAATGAGCAGTTCTTC CASSAIQSYNEQFF TRBJ2-1 TRBV6-1 NA NA
TGTGCCAGCAGCCTCGAATTGAACACTGAAGCTTTCTTT CASSLELNTEAFF TRBJ1-1 TRBV7-2 many NA
TGTGCCAGCAGTCCCCCCCTCAATGAAGCTTTCTTT CASSPPLNEAFF TRBJ1-1 TRBV6-1 many NA
TGTGCCAGCAGCTTCGGACAGGAAACCCTCTATGGCTACACCTTC CASSFGQETLYGYTF TRBJ1-2 TRBV13 many TRBD1
TGCAGCGCCGTTCGCGGTGGCGACGAGCAGTACTTC CSAVRGGDEQYF TRBJ2-7 TRBV29-1 many NA
TGCAGCGTCATGAAGGACGGCTCTAGCACAGATACGCAGTATTTT CSVMKDGSSTDTQYF TRBJ2-3 TRBV29-1 many NA
TGCAGTGCTAGTGCAGGGCCCGGTGGTAGAAACATTCAGTACTTC CSASAGPGGRNIQYF TRBJ2-4 TRBV20-1 many NA
TGCGCCAGCAGCTTCGACACGAACACTGAAGCTTTCTTT CASSFDTNTEAFF TRBJ1-1 TRBV5-1 many NA
TGTGCCAGCCGCCCCGGGACAGGTGCTTCCAGAGCCCCAGCCTACGAGCAGTACTTC CASRPGTGASRAPAYEQYF TRBJ2-7 TRBV6-1 NA TRBD1
TGTGCCAGCAGTTGGGTTGGGGAGACCCAGTACTTC CASSWVGETQYF TRBJ2-5 TRBV12-3/TRBV12-4 NA NA
TGTGCCAGCAGTTACCTTACAACCGGGACAGGGATTAACACTGAAGCTTTCTTT CASSYLTTGTGINTEAFF TRBJ1-1 TRBV6-5 many TRBD1
TGTGCCACCTCGTGGGGACAGGCCCAGCATTTT CATSWGQAQHF TRBJ1-5 TRBV6-1 few TRBD1
TGTGCCAGCAGCACCCGACCTTACGGGAATGAAAAACTGTTTTTT CASSTRPYGNEKLFF TRBJ1-4 TRBV7-2 many NA
TGTGCCAGTAGTATAGGGGACAGGGCCTACAATGAGCAGTTCTTC CASSIGDRAYNEQFF TRBJ2-1 TRBV19 many TRBD1
TGTGCCAGCAGTCGCCCCGGACTGGAAGAGACCCAGTACTTC CASSRPGLEETQYF TRBJ2-5 TRBV6-1 many NA
TGTGCCAGCAGCTTATCCGGGTTGCATACGCAGTATTTT CASSLSGLHTQYF TRBJ2-3 TRBV11-2 many NA
TGTGCCACCAGCAGGCCCGGGACAGGGGCGCCAACGAATGGCTACACCTTC CATSRPGTGAPTNGYTF TRBJ1-2 TRBV15 many TRBD1
TGTGCCACCTCAGCAACGCTCCGGGCGGGAGTCCCCTTGGGGGACAATGAGCAGTTCTTC CATSATLRAGVPLGDNEQFF TRBJ2-1 TRBV12-3/TRBV12-4 many TRBD2
TGTGCCAGCAGTTCGCGACAGGACCCAAAGAACACTGAAGCTTTCTTT CASSSRQDPKNTEAFF TRBJ1-1 TRBV7-9 few NA
TGTGCCACCAGTGACTCCTGGACAGGGAAGGGCCATACGCAGTATTTT CATSDSWTGKGHTQYF TRBJ2-3 TRBV24-1 few TRBD1
TGCAGTGCTAGTTCTAGCGGGACAGATACGCAGTATTTT CSASSSGTDTQYF TRBJ2-3 TRBV20-1 NA TRBD2
TGTGCCAGCACCCCCAATGACAGGTGGGGCTACACCTTC CASTPNDRWGYTF TRBJ1-2 TRBV6-1 NA NA
TGTGCCAGCAGCTACACTCTTGGCACTGAAGCTTTCTTT CASSYTLGTEAFF TRBJ1-1 TRBV7-3 many NA
TGCGCCAGCAGCGTACAGGGACGAAACATTCAGTACTTC CASSVQGRNIQYF TRBJ2-4 TRBV5-1 many NA
TGCGCCAGCAGCCAGATGACAGGGGGCGGCAATCAGCCCCAGCATTTT CASSQMTGGGNQPQHF TRBJ1-5 TRBV4-1 NA TRBD1
TGTGCCAGCAGCCAAGCCGGGACAGGGTGGGATGAGCAGTTCTTC CASSQAGTGWDEQFF TRBJ2-1 TRBV14 many TRBD1
TGTGCCAGCAGCGTCCCGGGGGGGAATAGCTATGGCTACACCTTC CASSVPGGNSYGYTF TRBJ1-2 TRBV13 many NA